The 2 T cell receptor beta chains below come from one sample, sequenced in a study of blood T cell repertoires in COVID-19 (dated by TCRdb to 2019 to 2021). Library prep was done by the immunoSEQ multiplex PCR assay. TCRdb stores this immuneACCESS table with in-frame sequences only. Part of the clones is absent; in the studies checked, under half of the shortfall reflects unresolved V genes, and no reason is known for the rest. In this sample the table shows about 120,000 clones, 86% of which occur a single time. The ten biggest clones cover around 4% of the sample. Sequencing was carried out using peripheral blood. These receptors were taken from a man aged 40-55 years with acute or convalescent COVID-19.

This clone has just a few counts. The rearrangement joins TRBV11-2 to TRBJ1-2; no clear D gene. CDR1 and CDR2 (germline): SGHAT, FQNNGV. The V end lost 0 bases, the J end lost 2 bases, and 4 bases lay between the germline ends. This CDR3 region has 13 residues. For the CDR3, the DNA is TGTGCCAGCAGCTTAGACTTAAACTATGGCTACACCTTC. It translates to CASSLDLNYGYTF. Based on the CDR3 plus reference TRBV11-2 and TRBJ1-2, the full variable domain is EAGVAQSPRYKIIEKRQSVAFWCNPISGHATLYWYQQILGQGPKLLIQFQNNGVVDDSQLPKDRFSAERLKGVDSTLKIQPAKLEDSAVYLCASSLDLNYGYTFGSGTRLTVV.

In this sample, this clone turned up a few times. The rearrangement links TRBV2 to TRBJ2-7; TRBD1 matches 8 bases. Trimming took 7 bases from V and 1 from J; bases not matched to a gene: 3. Germline values: CDR1 SNHLY, CDR2 FYNNEI. The CDR3 consists of 13 residues. This chain's CDR3 is CASKRQGSYEQYF. CDR3 sequence (DNA): TGTGCCAGCAAAAGACAGGGGTCCTACGAGCAGTACTTC.